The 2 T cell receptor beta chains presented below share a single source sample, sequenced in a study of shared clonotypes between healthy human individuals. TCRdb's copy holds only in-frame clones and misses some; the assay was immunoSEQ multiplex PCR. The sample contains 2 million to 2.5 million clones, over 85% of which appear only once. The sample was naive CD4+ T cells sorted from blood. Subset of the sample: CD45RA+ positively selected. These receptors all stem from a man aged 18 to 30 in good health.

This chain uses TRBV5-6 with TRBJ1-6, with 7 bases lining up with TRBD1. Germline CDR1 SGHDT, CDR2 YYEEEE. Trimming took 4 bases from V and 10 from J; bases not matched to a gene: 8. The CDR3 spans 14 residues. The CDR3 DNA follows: TGTGCCAGCAGCCCCGGGACAGACCCATCACCCCTCCACTTT. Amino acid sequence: CASSPGTDPSPLHF.

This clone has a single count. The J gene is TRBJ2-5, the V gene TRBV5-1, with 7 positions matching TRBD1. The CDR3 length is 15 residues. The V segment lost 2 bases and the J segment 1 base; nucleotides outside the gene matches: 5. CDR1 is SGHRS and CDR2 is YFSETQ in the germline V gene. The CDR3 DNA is TGCGCCAGCAGCTTACAGGGGTTCTCCCAAGAGACCCAGTACTTC. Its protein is CASSLQGFSQETQYF. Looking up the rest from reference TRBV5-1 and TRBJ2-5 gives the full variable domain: KAGVTQTPRYLIKTRGQQVTLSCSPISGHRSVSWYQQTPGQGLQFLFEYFSETQRNKGNFPGRFSGRQFSNSRSEMNVSTLELGDSALYLCASSLQGFSQETQYFGPGTRLLVL.